The subject of this entry is one T cell receptor beta chain. Its antigen is not identified. The germline V and J ends were trimmed by 4 bases and 0 bases, with 13 bases remaining between them. The germline CDR1 and CDR2 sequences are ENHRY and SYGVKD. The CDR3 length is 15 residues. This sample stems from a study of CD8 T cells in ankylosing spondylitis. Study conclusions and caveats: Disease-associated clones were CD8+ and fairly uncommon in peripheral blood. Clones linked to disease were reported to show significant enrichment in matched ankylosing spondylitis synovial fluid.

Quantitative 5'-RACE with molecular barcodes produced the TCR beta libraries. TCRdb independently ran MiXCR on the 5' RACE reads; one entry per CDR3 protein. Of 250,000 to 300,000 distinct CDR3 sequences in the sample, around 20% were seen once. The sequence derives from a male donor with ankylosing spondylitis or in good health (not recorded which). The sequenced sample was blood, either unsorted or a sorted T cell fraction (not recorded which). The genes are TRBV10-3 and TRBJ2-7; a weak D match, TRBD2 (6 bases). DNA of the CDR3: TGTGCCATCAGTGCCGGACTACCGGACTCCTACGAGCAGTACGTC. Encoded protein: CAISAGLPDSYEQYV.